These 7 T cell receptor beta chains came from one sample sequenced in a study of blood T cell repertoires in COVID-19. Data came from immunoSEQ multiplex PCR; TCRdb stores just in-frame clones and leaves some out. This table has 45,000 to 60,000 clones, 82% appearing once. The sequenced sample was peripheral blood. These receptors all come from a human donor with acute or convalescent COVID-19. The donor label of this sample is uncertain.

The V call is TRBV7-6, the J call TRBJ2-7, with TRBD1 matching over 12 bases. The ends lost 1 base at V and 7 bases at J; junction bases unmatched: 5. Looked up from germline, CDR1 is SGHVS and CDR2 is FNYEAQ. This CDR3 contains 15 residues. The CDR3 here is CASSLGDRGQGEQYF. The CDR3 DNA follows: TGTGCCAGCAGCTTAGGGGACAGGGGGCAAGGAGAGCAGTACTTC. Combining the CDR3 with reference TRBV7-6 and TRBJ2-7 gives the whole variable domain GAGVSQSPRYKVTKRGQDVALRCDPISGHVSLYWYRQALGQGPEFLTYFNYEAQQDKSGLPNDRFSAERPEGSISTLTIQRTEQRDSAMYRCASSLGDRGQGEQYFGPGTRLTVT.

The chain combines TRBV3-1 (or the pseudogene TRBV3-2) with TRBJ2-7; D might be TRBD1 (6 bases). Germline-derived CDR1 and CDR2 are LGHDT and YNNKEL (reference sequence). There are 13 residues in the CDR3. V was cut by 3 bases and J by 7 bases, with 13 bases left in between. CDR3 DNA: TGTGCCAGCAGCCAGACAGGATCGCGAGAGCAGTACTTC. It encodes CASSQTGSREQYF.

This clone was picked up a small number of times. The chain employs TRBV6-5 and TRBJ1-2, with D perhaps TRBD1 (6 bases). This CDR3 comprises 13 residues. Trimming cost V 6 bases and J 3 bases, with 11 bases left between them. Looked up from germline, CDR1 is MNHEY and CDR2 is SVGAGI. The CDR3 nucleotides are TGTGCCAGCAGAGGGGGGGGTGACTATGGCTACACCTTC. It specifies CASRGGGDYGYTF.

This chain links TRBV27 with TRBJ1-1, with 7 bases lining up with TRBD1. The CDR3 is 15 amino acids. Looked up from germline, CDR1 is MNHEY and CDR2 is SMNVEV (reference sequence). The ends lost 3 bases at V and 2 bases at J; junction bases unmatched: 6. The CDR3 coding sequence is TGTGCCAGCAGTTTGGGGACAGCCAGAAACACTGAAGCTTTCTTT. This translates into CASSLGTARNTEAFF.

V is TRBV11-3 and J is TRBJ1-2; the D gene is possibly TRBD1 (5 bases). The germline V and J ends were trimmed by 1 base and 7 bases, with 10 bases remaining between them. CDR3 size: 13 residues. The germline V gene encodes CDR1 SGHNT and CDR2 YENEEA. CDR3 protein: CASSLGQGGGYTF. CDR3 bases: TGTGCCAGCAGCTTAGGGCAGGGAGGTGGCTACACCTTC.

V usage is TRBV7-8 and J usage is TRBJ1-1, with D uncertain. Trimming shortened V by 4 bases and J by 0 bases, and 12 bases separated the two germline ends. The CDR3 extends over 15 amino acids. Germline V gene lookup returns CDR1 SGHVS and CDR2 FQNEAQ. Here the CDR3 reads CASSSKHTMNTEAFF. The CDR3 nucleotides read TGTGCCAGCAGCTCGAAGCATACTATGAACACTGAAGCTTTCTTT.

The chain couples TRBV7-2 to TRBJ2-3; unclear D gene. Per germline, CDR1 SGHTA and CDR2 FQGNSA. The CDR3 totals 14 residues. V gave up 3 bases and J gave up 5 bases, with 12 bases separating them. CDR3 coding DNA: TGTGCCAGCAGCTTTCCCCCTCCCGTAGATACGCAGTATTTT. Translated: CASSFPPPVDTQYF.